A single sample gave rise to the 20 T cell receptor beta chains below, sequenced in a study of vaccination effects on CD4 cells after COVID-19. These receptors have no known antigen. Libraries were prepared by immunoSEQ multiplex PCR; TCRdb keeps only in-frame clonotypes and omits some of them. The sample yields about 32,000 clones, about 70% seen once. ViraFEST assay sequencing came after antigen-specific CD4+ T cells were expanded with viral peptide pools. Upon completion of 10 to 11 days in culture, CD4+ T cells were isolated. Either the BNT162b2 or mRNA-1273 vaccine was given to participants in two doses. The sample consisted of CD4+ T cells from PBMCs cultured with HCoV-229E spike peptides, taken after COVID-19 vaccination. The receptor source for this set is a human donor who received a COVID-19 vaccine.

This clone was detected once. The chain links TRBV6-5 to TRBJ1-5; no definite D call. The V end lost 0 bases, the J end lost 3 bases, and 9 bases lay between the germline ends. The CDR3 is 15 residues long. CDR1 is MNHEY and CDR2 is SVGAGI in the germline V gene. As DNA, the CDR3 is TGTGCCAGCAGTTACTCCGGATATTCCAATCAGCCCCAGCATTTT. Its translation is CASSYSGYSNQPQHF.

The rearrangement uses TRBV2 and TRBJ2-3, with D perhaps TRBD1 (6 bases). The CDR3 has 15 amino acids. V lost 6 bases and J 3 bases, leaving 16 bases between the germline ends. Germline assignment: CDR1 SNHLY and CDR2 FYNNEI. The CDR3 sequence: CASSSEMTGTDTQYF. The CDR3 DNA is TGTGCCAGCAGCTCCGAAATGACAGGAACAGATACGCAGTATTTT.

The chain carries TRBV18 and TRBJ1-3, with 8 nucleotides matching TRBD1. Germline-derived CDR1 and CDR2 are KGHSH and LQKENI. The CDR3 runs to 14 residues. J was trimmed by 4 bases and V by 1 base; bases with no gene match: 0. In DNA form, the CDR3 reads TGTGCCAGCTCACCACGGACAGGGGGAAACACCATATATTTT. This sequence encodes CASSPRTGGNTIYF.

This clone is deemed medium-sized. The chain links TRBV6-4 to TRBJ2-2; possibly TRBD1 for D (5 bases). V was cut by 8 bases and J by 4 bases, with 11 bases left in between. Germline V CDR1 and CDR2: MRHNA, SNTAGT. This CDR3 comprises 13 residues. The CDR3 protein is CASSVTGTGELFF. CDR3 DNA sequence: TGTGCCAGCTCTGTTACAGGCACCGGGGAGCTGTTTTTT.

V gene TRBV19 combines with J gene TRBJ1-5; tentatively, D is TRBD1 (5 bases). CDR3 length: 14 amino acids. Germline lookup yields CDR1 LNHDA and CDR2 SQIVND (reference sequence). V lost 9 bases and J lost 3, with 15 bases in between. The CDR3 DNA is TGTGCCAGCCGGTCCAGGGATCCCAATCAGCCCCAGCATTTT. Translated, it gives CASRSRDPNQPQHF. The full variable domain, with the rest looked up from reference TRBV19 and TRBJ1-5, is DGGITQSPKYLFRKEGQNVTLSCEQNLNHDAMYWYRQDPGQGLRLIYYSQIVNDFQKGDIAEGYSVSREKKESFPLTVTSAQKNPTAFYLCASRSRDPNQPQHFGDGTRLSIL.

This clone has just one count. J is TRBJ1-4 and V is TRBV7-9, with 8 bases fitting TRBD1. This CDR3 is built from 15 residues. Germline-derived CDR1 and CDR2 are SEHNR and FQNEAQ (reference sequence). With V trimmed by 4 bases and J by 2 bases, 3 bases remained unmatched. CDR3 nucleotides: TGTGCCAGCAGCTACGACAGGGGCACTAATGAAAAACTGTTTTTT. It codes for CASSYDRGTNEKLFF.

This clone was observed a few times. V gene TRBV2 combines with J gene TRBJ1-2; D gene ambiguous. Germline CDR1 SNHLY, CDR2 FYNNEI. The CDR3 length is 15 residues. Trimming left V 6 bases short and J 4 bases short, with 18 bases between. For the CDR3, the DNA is TGTGCCAGCAGAGAAACTGACTGGTCCCTCTATGGCTACACCTTC. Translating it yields CASRETDWSLYGYTF. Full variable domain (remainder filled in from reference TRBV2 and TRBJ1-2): EPEVTQTPSHQVTQMGQEVILRCVPISNHLYFYWYRQILGQKVEFLVSFYNNEISEKSEIFDDQFSVERPDGSNFTLKIRSTKLEDSAMYFCASRETDWSLYGYTFGSGTRLTVV.

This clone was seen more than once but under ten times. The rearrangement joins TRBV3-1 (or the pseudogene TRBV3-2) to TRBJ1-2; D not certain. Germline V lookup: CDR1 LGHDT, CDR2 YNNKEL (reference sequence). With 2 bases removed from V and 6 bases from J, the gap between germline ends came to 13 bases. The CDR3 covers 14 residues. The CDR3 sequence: CASSQLGAFDGYTF. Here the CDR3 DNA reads TGTGCCAGCAGCCAATTAGGAGCATTCGATGGCTACACCTTC.

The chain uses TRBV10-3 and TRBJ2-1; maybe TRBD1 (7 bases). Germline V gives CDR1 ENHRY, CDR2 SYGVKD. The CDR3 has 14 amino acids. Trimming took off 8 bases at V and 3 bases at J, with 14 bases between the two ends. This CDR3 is CAIGRTGDYNEQFF. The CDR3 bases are TGTGCCATCGGGAGGACAGGCGACTACAATGAGCAGTTCTTC.

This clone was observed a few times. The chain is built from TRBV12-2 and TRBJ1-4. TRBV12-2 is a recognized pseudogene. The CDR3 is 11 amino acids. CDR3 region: CASLGGEKLFF. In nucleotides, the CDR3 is TGTGCAAGTTTGGGGGGGGAAAAACTGTTTTTT.

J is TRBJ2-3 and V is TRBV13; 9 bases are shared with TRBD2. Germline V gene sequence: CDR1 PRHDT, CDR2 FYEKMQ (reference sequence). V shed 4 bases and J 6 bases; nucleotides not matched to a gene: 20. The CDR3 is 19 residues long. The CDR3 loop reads CASSSSQTYGGRGRDTQYF. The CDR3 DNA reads TGTGCCAGCAGCTCAAGCCAGACCTACGGCGGGAGGGGACGGGATACGCAGTATTTT.

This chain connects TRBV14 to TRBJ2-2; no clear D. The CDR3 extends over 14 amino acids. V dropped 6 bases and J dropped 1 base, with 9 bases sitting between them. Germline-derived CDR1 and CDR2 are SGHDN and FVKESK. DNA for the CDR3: TGTGCCAGCAGTCCGTGGGGGAACACCGGGGAGCTGTTTTTT. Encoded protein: CASSPWGNTGELFF.

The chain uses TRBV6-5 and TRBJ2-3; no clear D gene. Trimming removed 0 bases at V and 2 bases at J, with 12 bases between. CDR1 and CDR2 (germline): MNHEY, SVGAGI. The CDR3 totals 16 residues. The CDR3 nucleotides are TGTGCCAGCAGTTACTCGGTGTCGCGCCTCACAGATACGCAGTATTTT. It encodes CASSYSVSRLTDTQYF.

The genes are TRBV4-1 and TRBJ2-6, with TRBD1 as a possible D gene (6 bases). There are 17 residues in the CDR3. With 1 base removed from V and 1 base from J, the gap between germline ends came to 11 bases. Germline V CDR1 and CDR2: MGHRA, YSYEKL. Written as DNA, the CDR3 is TGCGCCAGCAGCCAAGGGACAGCGCCTTCTGGGGCCAACGTCCTGACTTTC. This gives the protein CASSQGTAPSGANVLTF.

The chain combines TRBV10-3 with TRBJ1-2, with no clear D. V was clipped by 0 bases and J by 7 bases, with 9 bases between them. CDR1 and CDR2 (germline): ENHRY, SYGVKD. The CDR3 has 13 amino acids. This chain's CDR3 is CAISESNSIGYTF. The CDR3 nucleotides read TGTGCCATCAGTGAGTCGAACAGCATTGGCTACACCTTC.

The CDR3 spells CASSLTHSLRGEKLFF. The CDR3 bases are TGTGCCAGCAGCTTAACCCACAGCCTTCGGGGTGAAAAACTGTTTTTT. The gene calls are TRBV7-9 and TRBJ1-4; no clear D gene. V was shortened by 2 bases and J by 7 bases, with 17 bases between the two germline ends. Germline CDR1 SEHNR, CDR2 FQNEAQ (reference sequence). This CDR3 contains 16 residues.

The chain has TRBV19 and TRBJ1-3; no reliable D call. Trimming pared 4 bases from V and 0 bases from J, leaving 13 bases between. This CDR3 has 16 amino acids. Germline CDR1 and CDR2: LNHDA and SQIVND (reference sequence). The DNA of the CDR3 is TGTGCCAGTAGTAGAACCGGGCTCAACTCTGGAAACACCATATATTTT. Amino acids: CASSRTGLNSGNTIYF.

Here the CDR3 reads CASSLAGMEEKLFF. In nucleotides, the CDR3 is TGCGCCAGCAGCTTGGCAGGGATGGAAGAAAAACTGTTTTTT. The chain recombines TRBV5-1 with TRBJ1-4; the D gene is possibly TRBD1 (5 bases). This CDR3 is 14 amino acids long. The germline V and J ends were trimmed by 0 bases and 8 bases, with 11 bases remaining between them. The germline V gene has CDR1 SGHRS and CDR2 YFSETQ. Based on the CDR3 plus reference TRBV5-1 and TRBJ1-4, the full variable domain is KAGVTQTPRYLIKTRGQQVTLSCSPISGHRSVSWYQQTPGQGLQFLFEYFSETQRNKGNFPGRFSGRQFSNSRSEMNVSTLELGDSALYLCASSLAGMEEKLFFGSGTQLSVL.

CDR3 sequence reads: CASSPDRVETEAFF. CDR3 nucleotide sequence: TGTGCCAGCAGCCCAGACAGGGTGGAGACTGAAGCTTTCTTT. The V and J genes are TRBV5-6 and TRBJ1-1, with TRBD1 identical over 7 bases. J lost 5 bases, V lost 4 bases, and 8 bases had no gene match. The CDR3 covers 14 residues. Germline V gives CDR1 SGHDT, CDR2 YYEEEE.

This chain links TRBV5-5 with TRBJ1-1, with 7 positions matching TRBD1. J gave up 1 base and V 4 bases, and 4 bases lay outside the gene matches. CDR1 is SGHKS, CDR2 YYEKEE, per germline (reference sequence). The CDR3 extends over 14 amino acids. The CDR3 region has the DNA TGTGCCAGCAGCGGCCGGGACAGGAACACTGAAGCTTTCTTT. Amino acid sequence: CASSGRDRNTEAFF. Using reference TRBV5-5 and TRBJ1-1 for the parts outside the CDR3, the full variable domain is DAGVTQSPTHLIKTRGQQVTLRCSPISGHKSVSWYQQVLGQGPQFIFQYYEKEERGRGNFPDRFSARQFPNYSSELNVNALLLGDSALYLCASSGRDRNTEAFFGQGTRLTVV.